One and the same sample provided the 32 T cell receptor beta chains below, sequenced in a study of T cell clonality in common variable immunodeficiency. Study results and caveats: In common variable immunodeficiency, TCR beta chains reportedly carried fewer deletions and N-nucleotide insertions.

These receptors lack a known antigen. Sequencing used immunoSEQ multiplex PCR; TCRdb keeps in-frame clones, though not all of them. The sample shows around 42,000 clones, none of them appearing just once. Material for sequencing was peripheral blood mononuclear cells. These receptors were taken from a human donor with common variable immunodeficiency.

This clone was recorded at least ten times. The sequence runs out 3 residues before the end of the CDR3; the remainder is reconstructed from the germline J gene. The chain carries TRBV5-1 and TRBJ2-7; 7 bases are a match to TRBD1. The CDR3 runs to 16 residues. Per the germline V gene, CDR1 is SGHRS and CDR2 is YFSETQ. The V and J ends lost 4 bases and 3 bases, in that order; junction bases with no gene match: 13. CDR3 DNA (partial): TGCGCCAGCAGCGTCGAGCCGGGGACAGAGAACTACGAG. This codes for CASSVEPGTENYE. The full CDR3 protein reads CASSVEPGTENYEQYF.

There are a few counts of this clone. With the read ending 3 residues before the CDR3 end, the germline J gene is used to fill in that end. V usage is TRBV7-3 and J usage is TRBJ2-3, with 9 bases identical to TRBD1. With V trimmed by 4 bases and J by 1 base, 3 bases remained unmatched. Germline values: CDR1 SGHTA, CDR2 FQGTGA. The CDR3 is made up of 15 amino acids. The DNA read from the CDR3 is TGTGCCAGCAGCTCGGACAGGGGAGGCACAGATACG. Translation: CASSSDRGGTDT. The whole CDR3 is CASSSDRGGTDTQYF.

On this clone itself: The CDR3 is cut off 3 residues early in the read; its end comes from the germline J gene. The V call is TRBV2, the J call TRBJ2-6, with a tentative D call TRBD1 (6 bases). The CDR3 runs 18 residues. V was trimmed by 7 bases and J by 1 base, leaving 20 bases between them. Per germline, CDR1 SNHLY and CDR2 FYNNEI. The CDR3 DNA, read in part, is TGTGCCAGCAATGATGAGGACAGAGACCCATCTGGGGCCAACGTC. It yields the protein CASNDEDRDPSGANV. The whole CDR3 is CASNDEDRDPSGANVLTF.

This clone was seen more than once but under ten times. The read comes to an end 3 residues before the CDR3 does, leaving the germline J gene to fill in the end. This chain uses TRBV7-2 with TRBJ2-2; D perhaps matches TRBD1 (6 bases). The CDR3 contains 13 residues. Germline V CDR1 and CDR2: SGHTA, FQGNSA. The chain's CDR3 is CASSLARTEGLFF. The CDR3 DNA, read in part, is TGTGCCAGCAGCTTAGCGCGGACAGAGGGG.

This clone was counted between two and nine times. From the germline J gene comes the end of the CDR3, since the read stops 3 residues before it. The chain joins TRBV29-1 to TRBJ2-7, with D perhaps matching TRBD1 (5 bases). V gave up 5 bases and J gave up 3 bases, with 17 bases separating them. The CDR3 extends over 14 amino acids. Germline V gene data show CDR1 as SQVTM and CDR2 as ANQGSEA. This CDR3 reads CSVRRQTRGYEQYF. Incomplete CDR3 DNA: TGCAGCGTTAGACGACAGACACGAGGCTACGAG.

There are many counts of this clone. The CDR3 extends 3 residues past the end of the read, so its final part is completed from the germline J gene. V is TRBV5-5 and J is TRBJ2-1, with a weak D call TRBD2 (6 bases). V was clipped by 6 bases and J by 9 bases, with 10 bases between them. The V gene's germline CDR1 is SGHKS and CDR2 YYEKEE (reference sequence). The CDR3 is 11 amino acids. Incomplete CDR3 DNA: TGTGCCAGCATCGGGCGGGGTGAG. As protein: CASIGRGE. The entire CDR3 protein is CASIGRGEQFF.

This clone is labeled as medium-sized. The read terminates 3 residues ahead of where the CDR3 ends, so the germline J gene completes it. V usage is TRBV28 and J usage is TRBJ2-3; D could derive from TRBD1 or TRBD2 (5 bases each). The CDR3 consists of 13 residues. CDR1 and CDR2 from the germline V gene are MDHEN and SYDVKM. Incomplete CDR3 DNA: TGTGCCAGCAGTCTAGACTTGCGAGGGGCG. Its protein product is CASSLDLRGA. The complete CDR3 sequence is CASSLDLRGAQYF.

This clone was observed many times. Read coverage stops 3 residues before the CDR3 terminus; the germline J gene supplies the remainder. The chain combines TRBV29-1 with TRBJ2-1, with D possibly being TRBD1 (5 bases). The germline V and J ends were trimmed by 2 bases and 8 bases, with 7 bases remaining between them. This CDR3 has 11 residues. Per germline, CDR1 SQVTM and CDR2 ANQGSEA. CDR3 DNA (partial): TGCAGCGTTGAATCAGGGTATGAG. This codes for CSVESGYE. The CDR3 as a whole reads CSVESGYEQFF.

This clone was detected only a few times. The observed sequence ends 3 residues before the CDR3 terminus, with the missing tail filled in from the germline J gene. The rearrangement joins TRBV7-3 to TRBJ2-3, with 8 bases identical to TRBD2. Germline CDR1 and CDR2: SGHTA and FQGTGA. The ends lost 5 bases at V and 5 bases at J; junction bases unmatched: 6. CDR3 length equals 14 residues. The CDR3 loop reads CASSPGTRGDTQYF. The DNA read from the CDR3 is TGTGCCAGCAGCCCCGGGACTAGAGGAGATACG.

There are a few counts of this clone. The read ends 3 residues before the CDR3 terminus; that terminus is restored from the germline J gene. The rearrangement links TRBV19 to TRBJ2-2, with a weak D call TRBD1 (6 bases). The ends were cut back, 4 bases at V and 2 bases at J, with 17 bases in the middle. Looked up from germline, CDR1 is LNHDA and CDR2 is SQIVND (reference sequence). The length of the CDR3 is 17 residues. The CDR3 here is CASSNTKQGFNTGELFF. CDR3 bases read: TGTGCCAGTAGTAATACAAAACAGGGATTCAACACCGGGGAG.

This clone was detected ten times or more. The part of the CDR3 DNA that was read is TGTGCCAGCAGACCCCCGGGACAGGGCTATGGC. It encodes CASRPPGQGYG. The whole CDR3 is CASRPPGQGYGYTF. The rearrangement links TRBV5-4 to TRBJ1-2, with 9 bases that match TRBD1. The sequenced fragment ends 3 residues before the CDR3 boundary, so the rest is inferred from the germline J gene. J was trimmed by 4 bases and V by 5 bases; bases with no gene match: 6. The germline gives CDR1 SGHNT, CDR2 YYREEE (reference sequence). This CDR3 is 14 amino acids long.

As regards this clone: The read terminates 3 residues before the CDR3 end, so the remaining end is supplied by the germline J gene. V gene TRBV18 combines with J gene TRBJ2-2; TRBD1 aligns across 8 bases. CDR1 and CDR2 from the germline V gene are KGHSH and LQKENI. Germline trimming cut 3 bases from V and 4 bases from J; bases unmatched to any gene: 4. The CDR3 sequence is 15 residues long. The CDR3 loop is CASSPRTGSTGELFF. The covered CDR3 bases are TGTGCCAGCTCACCTAGGACAGGGTCCACCGGGGAG.

This clone was recorded many times. Sequencing ends 3 residues short of the CDR3 end; the germline J gene provides the rest. The chain couples TRBV20-1 to TRBJ2-5; unclear D gene. V was trimmed by 6 bases and J by 5 bases, leaving 10 bases between them. This CDR3 spans 11 amino acids. In germline, CDR1 is DFQATT, CDR2 SNEGSKA (reference sequence). The covered CDR3 bases are TGCAGTGCCATACCCGGGGAGACC. It translates to CSAIPGET. The CDR3 in its entirety is CSAIPGETQYF.

This clone was seen ten or more times. The read ends 3 residues early relative to the CDR3; the germline J gene fills the gap. V usage is TRBV18 and J usage is TRBJ2-7; TRBD1 aligns across 11 bases. J was trimmed by 2 bases and V by 1 base; bases with no gene match: 4. Germline CDR1 is KGHSH and CDR2 is LQKENI. The CDR3 sequence is 16 residues long. Partial CDR3 DNA: TGTGCCAGCTCACCACGGGACAGGGGGATCGCCTACGAG. Amino acid sequence: CASSPRDRGIAYE. The CDR3 in its entirety is CASSPRDRGIAYEQYF.

This clone has a count of ten or more. The CDR3 end is not reached by the read, which stops 3 residues before it; the germline J gene fills it in. The chain has TRBV6-1 and TRBJ1-6; 7 bases align to TRBD1. V lost 6 bases to trimming and J lost 0 bases; unmatched junction nucleotides: 5. Per the germline V gene, CDR1 is MNHNS and CDR2 is SASEGT. The CDR3 loop spans 16 amino acids. CDR3 in amino acids: CASREQGSSYNSPLHF. The sequenced CDR3 bases are TGTGCCAGCAGGGAACAGGGGAGCTCCTATAATTCACCC.

This clone has at least ten counts. At one end, the junction sequence differs from germline, possibly due to a read error. The sequenced fragment ends 3 residues before the CDR3 boundary, so the rest is inferred from the germline J gene. The chain employs TRBV4-2 and TRBJ1-2; tentatively, D is TRBD1 (5 bases). Looked up from germline, CDR1 is LGHNA and CDR2 is YNFKEQ. The CDR3 is 13 amino acids. CDR3 loop: CASSYDSSYGYTF. The CDR3 bases that were read are TGCGCCAGCAGTTACGACAGTAGCTATGGC.

This clone was detected only a few times. Coverage ceases 3 residues before the CDR3 finishes, and the germline J gene fills in the end. The J gene is TRBJ2-3, the V gene TRBV7-9; a possible D gene is TRBD1 (6 bases). Germline V gene sequence: CDR1 SEHNR, CDR2 FQNEAQ (reference sequence). This CDR3 contains 15 residues. The V end lost 5 bases, the J end lost 3 bases, and 15 bases lay between the germline ends. The part of the CDR3 DNA that was read is TGTGCCAGCAGCCAGGACAGCATGATGACAGATACG. Protein product: CASSQDSMMTDT. The whole CDR3 reads CASSQDSMMTDTQYF.

This clone has a handful of counts. The CDR3 end is not reached by the read, which stops 3 residues before it; the germline J gene fills it in. The chain is built from TRBV7-2 and TRBJ1-2; 7 bases fit TRBD1. The CDR3 length is 14 residues. The germline gives CDR1 SGHTA, CDR2 FQGNSA. The CDR3 spells CASSFNRGGGGYTF. Partial CDR3 DNA: TGTGCCAGCAGCTTTAACAGGGGAGGAGGCGGC.

In its sample, this clone was seen many times. The CDR3 end is not reached by the read, which stops 3 residues before it; the germline J gene fills it in. The chain uses TRBV19 and TRBJ2-7; perhaps TRBD1 as D (6 bases). The germline gives CDR1 LNHDA, CDR2 SQIVND (reference sequence). The CDR3 contains 14 residues. V lost 5 bases to trimming and J lost 0 bases, with 11 bases between them. This CDR3 reads CASSADSSSYEQYF. The DNA read from the CDR3 is TGTGCCAGTAGTGCGGACAGTAGCTCCTACGAG.

This clone has at least ten counts. The CDR3 goes on 3 residues after the read ends, and that part is filled in from the germline J gene. V and J are TRBV12-3 or TRBV12-4 and TRBJ2-2; weak D call: TRBD1 (5 bases). The ends were cut back, 2 bases at V and 6 bases at J, with 10 bases in the middle. The CDR3 sequence is 14 residues long. The CDR3 loop reads CASSLRGRAGELFF. The CDR3 bases that were read are TGTGCCAGCAGTTTACGAGGCAGGGCCGGGGAG.

This clone occurred a few times. The CDR3 end is not reached by the read, which stops 3 residues before it; the germline J gene fills it in. The rearrangement uses TRBV19 and TRBJ2-7, with 8 bases aligning to TRBD1. The trim removed 4 bases at V and 6 bases at J, leaving 8 bases unmatched. The length of the CDR3 is 14 residues. Germline CDR1 LNHDA, CDR2 SQIVND (reference sequence). The CDR3 region is CASSTTGGLGEQYF. CDR3 DNA (partial): TGTGCCAGTAGTACTACAGGGGGGTTGGGCGAG.

This clone has ten or more counts. The read ends 3 residues shy of where the CDR3 ends; the end is completed using the germline J gene. The chain employs TRBV5-1 and TRBJ2-5, with 10 bases matching TRBD1. With V trimmed by 4 bases and J by 4 bases, 7 bases remained unmatched. The V gene's germline CDR1 is SGHRS and CDR2 YFSETQ. The CDR3 is 15 residues long. CDR3 amino acids: CASSAGQGSRETQYF. CDR3 DNA, as far as it was read: TGCGCCAGCAGCGCGGGACAGGGGAGCAGAGAGACC. The variable domain in full, with the rest retrieved from reference TRBV5-1 and TRBJ2-5, is KAGVTQTPRYLIKTRGQQVTLSCSPISGHRSVSWYQQTPGQGLQFLFEYFSETQRNKGNFPGRFSGRQFSNSRSEMNVSTLELGDSALYLCASSAGQGSRETQYFGPGTRLLVL.

For this clone: The CDR3 end falls 3 residues outside the read, so it is completed with the germline J gene. V gene TRBV13 combines with J gene TRBJ2-7; no clear D. V was shortened by 0 bases and J by 2 bases, with 8 bases between the two germline ends. CDR1 is PRHDT and CDR2 is FYEKMQ in the germline V gene (reference sequence). The CDR3 is 14 amino acids. The CDR3 sequence is CASSLGHTAYEQYF. CDR3 DNA, as far as it was read: TGTGCCAGCAGCTTAGGTCACACCGCCTACGAG. Based on the CDR3 plus reference TRBV13 and TRBJ2-7, the full variable domain is AAGVIQSPRHLIKEKRETATLKCYPIPRHDTVYWYQQGPGQDPQFLISFYEKMQSDKGSIPDRFSAQQFSDYHSELNMSSLELGDSALYFCASSLGHTAYEQYFGPGTRLTVT.

This clone showed up many times. The read is 3 residues too short to cover the CDR3 end, so that end is filled in from the germline J gene. This rearrangement joins TRBV7-2 to TRBJ2-5, with 8 bases matching TRBD2. CDR1 SGHTA and CDR2 FQGNSA come from the germline V gene. After removal of 3 bases from V and 4 bases from J, the junction contained 4 bases not matched to a gene. The CDR3 runs 14 residues. CDR3 DNA (partial): TGTGCCAGCAGCTTCGGGGGGGGCGTAGAGACC. As protein: CASSFGGGVET. The CDR3 in its entirety is CASSFGGGVETQYF. Filled out from reference TRBV7-2 and TRBJ2-5, the complete variable domain reads GAGVSQSPSNKVTEKGKDVELRCDPISGHTALYWYRQSLGQGLEFLIYFQGNSAPDKSGLPSDRFSAERTGGSVSTLTIQRTQQEDSAVYLCASSFGGGVETQYFGPGTRLLVL.

This clone was detected ten times or more. CDR3 in amino acids: CASRPPGQGARETQYF. The CDR3 DNA, read in part, is TGTGCCAGCAGACCCCCGGGACAGGGGGCGCGGGAGACC. The chain couples TRBV6-2 or TRBV6-3 to TRBJ2-5; TRBD1 agrees at 12 bases. The sequenced fragment ends 3 residues before the CDR3 boundary, so the rest is inferred from the germline J gene. CDR1 is MNHEY, CDR2 SVGEGT, per germline. The ends lost 6 bases at V and 5 bases at J; junction bases unmatched: 10. There are 16 residues in the CDR3.

About this clone itself: The DNA ends 3 residues before the CDR3 does, and the rest of the CDR3 is filled in from the germline J gene. The chain couples TRBV29-1 to TRBJ2-3; no clear D gene. CDR1 is SQVTM and CDR2 is ANQGSEA in the germline V gene. Trimming pared 2 bases from V and 1 base from J, leaving 7 bases between. The CDR3 is 13 amino acids. The sequenced CDR3 bases are TGCAGCGTTGAATCCAGCGGCACAGATACG. Protein product: CSVESSGTDT. The full CDR3 protein reads CSVESSGTDTQYF.

With regard to this clone: The CDR3 is cut off 3 residues early in the read; its end comes from the germline J gene. V gene TRBV7-9 combines with J gene TRBJ1-4; 8 bases align to TRBD1. Germline lookup yields CDR1 SEHNR and CDR2 FQNEAQ (reference sequence). The CDR3 is 14 amino acids. The trim removed 5 bases at V and 9 bases at J, leaving 8 bases unmatched. CDR3 DNA (partial): TGTGCCAGCAGCCCTGATGGACAGGGACAAAAA. Translation gives CASSPDGQGQK. The entire CDR3 protein reads CASSPDGQGQKLFF.

This clone was recorded at least ten times. The read is 3 residues too short to cover the CDR3 end, so that end is filled in from the germline J gene. This sequence joins TRBV7-3 and TRBJ2-3; D is uncertain. Germline CDR1 is SGHTA and CDR2 is FQGTGA. The CDR3 has 15 residues. Trimming removed 2 bases at V and 3 bases at J, with 12 bases between. Incomplete CDR3 DNA: TGTGCCAGCAGCTTATGGCACCGAAGGACAGATACG. Protein product: CASSLWHRRTDT. The CDR3 reads in full as CASSLWHRRTDTQYF.

The CDR3 spells CASSWGTGPGDTQYF. The CDR3 DNA, read in part, is TGCGCCAGCAGCTGGGGGACAGGGCCAGGGGATACG. The chain combines TRBV5-1 with TRBJ2-3; 9 nucleotides line up with TRBD1. The read ends 3 residues before the CDR3 terminus; that terminus is restored from the germline J gene. The CDR3 length is 15 residues. The V gene's germline CDR1 is SGHRS and CDR2 YFSETQ. V trimming: 3 bases; J trimming: 6 bases; junction bases outside the gene matches: 8.

This clone was seen ten or more times. The CDR3 end lies 3 residues beyond the end of the read and is filled in from the germline J gene. This sequence joins TRBV6-4 and TRBJ2-7; D may be TRBD1 (5 bases). The germline V and J ends were trimmed by 4 bases and 2 bases, with 18 bases remaining between them. The length of the CDR3 is 16 residues. The V gene's germline CDR1 is MRHNA and CDR2 SNTAGT. The CDR3 is CASSASPSTVAYEQYF. The sequenced CDR3 bases are TGTGCCAGCAGTGCATCGCCGTCGACAGTCGCCTACGAG.

This clone turned up a few times. With the read ending 3 residues before the CDR3 end, the germline J gene is used to fill in that end. The chain uses TRBV6-2 or TRBV6-3 and TRBJ1-5; 8 nucleotides line up with TRBD1. The CDR3 is 15 residues long. Germline CDR1 is MNHEY and CDR2 is SVGEGT. The junction had 9 bases not matched to a gene; V was cut back by 4 bases and J by 7 bases. CDR3 protein: CASSSGQGRGQPQHF. Incomplete CDR3 DNA: TGTGCCAGCAGTTCCGGACAGGGCCGGGGCCAGCCC.

This clone was recorded a few times. The read is 3 residues too short to cover the CDR3 end, so that end is filled in from the germline J gene. V gene TRBV2 combines with J gene TRBJ2-3; D may be TRBD1 (6 bases). CDR1 and CDR2 from the germline V gene are SNHLY and FYNNEI. V lost 7 bases to trimming and J lost 7 bases, with 21 bases between them. The CDR3 consists of 15 residues. This chain's CDR3 is CASTRDIQNLNTQYF. The CDR3 bases that were read are TGTGCCAGCACCCGGGACATCCAGAATCTGAATACG. Complete variable domain (other parts from reference TRBV2 and TRBJ2-3): EPEVTQTPSHQVTQMGQEVILRCVPISNHLYFYWYRQILGQKVEFLVSFYNNEISEKSEIFDDQFSVERPDGSNFTLKIRSTKLEDSAMYFCASTRDIQNLNTQYFGPGTRLTVL.